This T cell receptor beta chain was profiled in a study of human T cells and chemical hapten exposure. Study context: Sensitizing treatment utilized 2% DPC over an approximately 2 cm by approximately 2 cm portion of upper inner arm skin. Enrolled patients were predominantly female and had alopecia areata, totalis or universalis.

It was the library that attached unique molecular identifiers to individual cDNA molecules. Each CDR3 protein is one row after TCRdb ran MiXCR on the RACE reads. Among 52,000 or so distinct CDR3 sequences listed, more than 8% were seen once. Time point denoted: pre-sensitization, week 0. The treatment denotes: therapeutic diphenylcyclopropenone sensitization with weekly scalp DPC. Trimming took 3 bases from V and 4 from J; bases not matched to a gene: 2. The CDR3 is 14 amino acids. Germline V CDR1 and CDR2: MNHEY, SMNVEV (reference sequence). This clonotype was seen many times. The TCR originated in a man in his forties with alopecia areata. Some clones in this sample may be carry-over from other donors' samples. The chain has TRBV27 and TRBJ2-7; 11 nucleotides align to TRBD2. The sample was whole blood, taken in connection with sensitization to the hapten diphenylcyclopropenone (DPC). The CDR3 here is CASSFSSGRYEQYF. The DNA for the CDR3 is TGTGCCAGCAGTTTTTCTAGCGGGAGGTACGAGCAGTACTTC.